What follows are 9 T cell receptor beta chains derived from one specimen sequenced in a study of regulatory T cells in long-lasting Graves disease. Time point reported: persistent/refractory GD, antithyroid drugs over 5 years with positive TRAb. PBMCs provided the RNA from which the TCR library was made. Arm-PCR of CDR3 regions with iRepertoire HTBI primers generated TCR beta libraries. TCRdb redid the calling of the multiplex PCR reads with MiXCR, one entry per CDR3 protein. The repertoire holds 600,000 to 850,000 distinct CDR3 sequences, with about 32% as singletons. This specimen was peripheral blood mononuclear cells (PBMCs), taken when the disease was refractory, from a patient treated with antithyroid drugs. The receptors here all came from a female donor with Graves disease.

This clonotype was recorded at least ten times. This chain joins TRBV2 and TRBJ2-2, with 13 bases identical to TRBD2. The V gene's germline CDR1 is SNHLY and CDR2 FYNNEI. Unmatched junction bases numbered 2, after V lost 6 bases and J lost 4 bases. There are 15 residues in the CDR3. CDR3 sequence: CASRRTSGSTGELFF. The DNA of the CDR3 is TGTGCCAGCAGACGGACTAGCGGGAGCACCGGGGAGCTGTTTTTT.

J is TRBJ2-2 and V is TRBV5-1; 8 nucleotides agree with TRBD1. Trimming took 1 base from V and 4 from J; bases not matched to a gene: 3. Germline assignment: CDR1 SGHRS and CDR2 YFSETQ. This CDR3 region has 15 residues. The DNA of the CDR3 is TGCGCCAGCAGCTTGATTGGACAGGGCACCGGGGAGCTGTTTTTT. It translates to CASSLIGQGTGELFF.

This clonotype was counted ten times or more. The chain uses TRBV12-3 or TRBV12-4 and TRBJ2-7; D is unresolved. V gave up 2 bases and J gave up 2 bases, with 10 bases separating them. The CDR3 loop spans 14 amino acids. CDR3 loop: CASSLTRQTYEQYF. The CDR3 bases are TGTGCCAGCAGTTTAACCCGACAAACCTACGAGCAGTACTTC.

This chain uses TRBV6-1 with TRBJ1-2; a possible D gene is TRBD1 (5 bases). The CDR3 loop spans 16 amino acids. Between the trimmed V and J ends, which lost 6 bases and 3 bases, there was a span of 20 bases. Germline CDR1 and CDR2: MNHNS and SASEGT. As DNA, the CDR3 is TGTGCCAGCAGAACTTCGACAGTACAATTAGACTATGGCTACACCTTC. It is translated as CASRTSTVQLDYGYTF.

The chain recombines TRBV29-1 with TRBJ1-3; maybe TRBD1 (5 bases). This CDR3 has 16 residues. V was shortened by 4 bases and J by 0 bases, with 16 bases between the two germline ends. Germline V CDR1 and CDR2: SQVTM, ANQGSEA. As DNA, the CDR3 is TGCAGCGTTGGGGCTTTGCAGGGAAGCTCTGGAAACACCATATATTTT. Translation gives CSVGALQGSSGNTIYF.

Comments on this clonotype: Its ends do not fully match the called genes, so a read error is possible. This sequence joins TRBV5-1 and TRBJ1-1; no reliable D call. The CDR3 runs to 13 residues. CDR1 is SGHRS and CDR2 is YFSETQ in the germline V gene. This CDR3 reads CASSLDGGTEALF. DNA for the CDR3: TGCGCCAGCAGCTTGGACGGAGGCACTGAAGCTCTCTTT.

The chain recombines TRBV20-1 with TRBJ2-7, with D possibly being TRBD2 (6 bases). Per the germline V gene, CDR1 is DFQATT and CDR2 is SNEGSKA (reference sequence). With 1 base removed from V and 3 bases from J, the gap between germline ends came to 7 bases. The CDR3 consists of 12 residues. The CDR3 DNA reads TGCAGTGCTAGAGTGGGGGGCTACGAGCAGTACTTC. Its translation is CSARVGGYEQYF.

The chain is built from TRBV6-1 and TRBJ1-2, with D perhaps TRBD1 (6 bases). V lost 6 bases, J lost 4 bases, and 15 bases lay in between. Germline V gene sequence: CDR1 MNHNS, CDR2 SASEGT. CDR3 length equals 14 residues. The CDR3 DNA follows: TGTGCCAGCAGCAAACAAGACAGGTTCTATGGCTACACCTTC. Its translation is CASSKQDRFYGYTF.

In regard to this clonotype: At one end, the junction sequence differs from germline, possibly due to a read error. This chain links TRBV20-1 with TRBJ2-7; 15 positions match TRBD2. This CDR3 comprises 16 residues. Germline lookup yields CDR1 DFQATT and CDR2 SNEGSKA (reference sequence). The CDR3 DNA follows: TGCAGTGCTTCCGGGACTAGCGGGAGGAGCTCCTACGGGCAGTACTTC. It specifies CSASGTSGRSSYGQYF.